The 16 T cell receptor beta chains below were found in one sample sequenced in a study of T cells in Graves' hyperthyroidism and ophthalmopathy. TCR beta CDR3 regions were amplified from RNA transcripts. With the HTBI primer set, the TCR CDR3 went through a first round of RT-PCR. TCRdb re-called the multiplex PCR reads with MiXCR, one entry per CDR3 protein. Of about 610,000 distinct CDR3 sequences listed, approximately 15% are singletons. Sequenced input: blood. All receptors derive from a woman in her thirties or forties with Graves' ophthalmopathy.

The sample holds many counts of this clonotype. The rearrangement links TRBV28 to TRBJ2-3, with TRBD1 matching 8 bases. The CDR3 loop spans 15 amino acids. The V and J ends lost 5 bases and 2 bases, in that order; junction bases with no gene match: 6. Germline V gene sequence: CDR1 MDHEN, CDR2 SYDVKM. The CDR3 coding sequence is TGTGCCAGCAGTCTCAGACAGGGGAACACAGATACGCAGTATTTT. Encoded protein: CASSLRQGNTDTQYF.

This clonotype appeared many times. This chain links TRBV5-6 with TRBJ1-1, with 10 bases aligning to TRBD1. Germline V gene lookup returns CDR1 SGHDT and CDR2 YYEEEE. The CDR3 is 14 residues long. V trimming: 4 bases; J trimming: 8 bases; junction bases outside the gene matches: 8. The CDR3 DNA follows: TGTGCCAGCAGCCCGACAGGGGGCTTGTCGGAAGCTTTCTTT. Amino acids: CASSPTGGLSEAFF.

This rearrangement joins TRBV2 to TRBJ2-1, with 8 bases identical to TRBD1. This CDR3 contains 15 residues. CDR1 is SNHLY and CDR2 is FYNNEI in the germline V gene. Germline trimming cut 6 bases from V and 7 bases from J; bases unmatched to any gene: 11. CDR3 sequence reads: CASRLRQGARNEQFF. The DNA for the CDR3 is TGTGCCAGCAGACTGAGGCAGGGGGCTCGGAATGAGCAGTTCTTC. Complete variable domain (other parts from reference TRBV2 and TRBJ2-1): EPEVTQTPSHQVTQMGQEVILRCVPISNHLYFYWYRQILGQKVEFLVSFYNNEISEKSEIFDDQFSVERPDGSNFTLKIRSTKLEDSAMYFCASRLRQGARNEQFFGPGTRLTVL.

The chain uses TRBV5-6 and TRBJ2-2; TRBD2 aligns across 10 bases. Germline lookup yields CDR1 SGHDT and CDR2 YYEEEE. The J segment lost 6 bases and the V segment lost 4 bases, leaving 6 bases of the junction unmatched. The CDR3 totals 15 residues. CDR3 in amino acids: CASSPLAGASGELFF. Written as DNA, the CDR3 is TGTGCCAGCAGCCCCCTAGCGGGAGCGTCCGGGGAGCTGTTTTTT.

This clonotype was picked up many times. CDR3 loop: CAWSGLAGVSYEQYF. The CDR3 DNA follows: TGTGCCTGGAGTGGACTAGCGGGGGTTTCCTACGAGCAGTACTTC. This chain connects TRBV30 to TRBJ2-7; 12 bases are shared with TRBD2. The CDR3 covers 15 residues. After removal of 1 base from V and 1 base from J, the junction contained 2 bases not matched to a gene. Germline CDR1 and CDR2: GTSNPN and SVGIG (reference sequence).

The genes are TRBV3-1 and TRBJ1-2, with D uncertain. The germline V gene has CDR1 LGHDT and CDR2 YNNKEL (reference sequence). The CDR3 has 14 residues. Trimming left V 4 bases short and J 2 bases short, with 11 bases between. The CDR3 is CASSPVSSNYGYTF. The CDR3 DNA is TGTGCCAGCAGCCCCGTCAGCTCCAACTATGGCTACACCTTC.

The V call is TRBV6-1, the J call TRBJ2-7, with D tentatively TRBD1 (6 bases). V shed 11 bases and J shed 3 bases, with 11 bases lying between them. Germline V gene lookup returns CDR1 MNHNS and CDR2 SASEGT. The CDR3 consists of 11 residues. CDR3 sequence (DNA): TGTGCCGTACAGGGCAACTACGAGCAGTACTTC. This gives the protein CAVQGNYEQYF.

About this clonotype itself: At one of its ends the junction is not consistent with the germline gene, which may arise from a read error. The V gene is TRBV5-1, the J gene TRBJ2-7; no clear D gene. The CDR3 runs to 14 residues. Germline V gene lookup returns CDR1 SGHRS and CDR2 YFSETQ. CDR3 nucleotide sequence: TGCGCCAGCAGCTCGCTCTCCAACCCGTACGAGCGGTACTTC. Translating it yields CASSSLSNPYERYF.

There are a few counts of this clonotype. The rearrangement joins TRBV19 to TRBJ1-1, with 12 bases aligning to TRBD1. This CDR3 spans 15 amino acids. V shed 3 bases, J shed 7 bases, and the junction held 6 bases outside the gene matches. From germline, CDR1 is LNHDA and CDR2 SQIVND (reference sequence). The CDR3 nucleotides are TGTGCCAGTAGTATTGGGACAGGGGGCACCGTTGAAGCTTTCTTT. It yields the protein CASSIGTGGTVEAFF.

The rearrangement joins TRBV3-1 to TRBJ2-7; D perhaps matches TRBD2 (6 bases). In germline, CDR1 is LGHDT, CDR2 YNNKEL (reference sequence). V lost 1 base and J 3 bases, leaving 19 bases between the germline ends. The CDR3 runs to 17 residues. The CDR3 nucleotides read TGTGCCAGCAGCCAAGGCCTTTCTAGGAGGGGAGGCTACGAGCAGTACTTC. Protein: CASSQGLSRRGGYEQYF.

This clonotype was detected ten times or more. This sequence joins TRBV9 and TRBJ2-1; TRBD2 aligns across 9 bases. V gave up 4 bases and J gave up 9 bases; unmatched junction bases: 5. The germline CDR1 and CDR2 sequences are SGDLS and YYNGEE. This CDR3 contains 13 residues. The CDR3 region is CASSLSGGSEQFF. The CDR3 DNA reads as TGTGCCAGCAGCCTGAGCGGGGGGAGTGAGCAGTTCTTC.

V gene TRBV2 combines with J gene TRBJ2-2; 8 nucleotides align to TRBD2. CDR1 is SNHLY, CDR2 FYNNEI, per germline. V shed 3 bases, J shed 7 bases, and the junction held 13 bases outside the gene matches. The CDR3 runs 17 residues. As DNA, the CDR3 is TGTGCCAGCAGTGACCCGGGGGGGCCCCTTCGGGGCGGGGAGCTGTTTTTT. Its translation: CASSDPGGPLRGGELFF. Filled out from reference TRBV2 and TRBJ2-2, the complete variable domain reads EPEVTQTPSHQVTQMGQEVILRCVPISNHLYFYWYRQILGQKVEFLVSFYNNEISEKSEIFDDQFSVERPDGSNFTLKIRSTKLEDSAMYFCASSDPGGPLRGGELFFGEGSRLTVL.

This sequence joins TRBV18 and TRBJ1-4; TRBD1 matches at 12 bases. CDR1 is KGHSH, CDR2 LQKENI, per germline. The ends lost 4 bases at V and 0 bases at J; junction bases unmatched: 3. This CDR3 is 17 amino acids long. This CDR3 reads CASSQRDRGPTNEKLFF. CDR3 bases: TGTGCCAGCTCACAACGGGACAGGGGGCCAACTAATGAAAAACTGTTTTTT.

The chain recombines TRBV5-1 with TRBJ1-6; D unresolved. V lost 4 bases to trimming and J lost 14 bases, with 13 bases between them. Germline V gene lookup returns CDR1 SGHRS and CDR2 YFSETQ. This CDR3 is 12 amino acids long. CDR3 amino acids: CASSRPGEALHF. In nucleotides, the CDR3 is TGCGCCAGCAGCCGCCCCGGAGAGGCCCTCCACTTT.

At least ten counts were recorded for this clonotype. One end of the junction does not line up with germline, which may come from a read error. J is TRBJ2-2 and V is TRBV5-1; D might be TRBD1 (5 bases). The CDR3 is 15 residues long. The germline V gene has CDR1 SGHRS and CDR2 YFSETQ. The chain's CDR3 is CASSLGAANTGELFF. The CDR3 bases are TGTGCCAGCAGCTTAGGGGCAGCGAACACCGGGGAGCTGTTTTTT.

The table lists this clonotype with a few counts. V and J are TRBV7-9 and TRBJ2-3; D perhaps matches TRBD1 (5 bases). Germline CDR1 reads SEHNR; CDR2 reads FQNEAQ (reference sequence). The CDR3 consists of 14 residues. Deletions cut 4 bases from V and 6 bases from J, with 14 bases between. In DNA form, the CDR3 reads TGTGCCAGCAGCTCCCAGGGTGGGGATGATACGCAGTATTTT. Amino acid sequence: CASSSQGGDDTQYF.